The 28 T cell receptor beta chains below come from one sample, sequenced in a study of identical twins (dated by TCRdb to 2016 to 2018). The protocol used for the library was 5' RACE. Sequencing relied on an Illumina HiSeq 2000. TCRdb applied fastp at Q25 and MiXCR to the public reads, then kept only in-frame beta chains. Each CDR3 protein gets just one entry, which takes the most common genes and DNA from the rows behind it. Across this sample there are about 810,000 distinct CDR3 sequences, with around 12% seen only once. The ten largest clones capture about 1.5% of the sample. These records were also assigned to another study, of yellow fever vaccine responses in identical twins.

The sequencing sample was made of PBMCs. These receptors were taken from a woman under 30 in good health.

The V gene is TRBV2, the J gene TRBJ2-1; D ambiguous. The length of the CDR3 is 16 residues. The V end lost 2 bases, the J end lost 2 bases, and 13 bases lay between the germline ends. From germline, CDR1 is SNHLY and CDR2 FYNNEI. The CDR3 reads CASSESIRGPYNEQFF. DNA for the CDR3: TGTGCCAGCAGTGAAAGCATCCGAGGCCCCTACAATGAGCAGTTCTTC.

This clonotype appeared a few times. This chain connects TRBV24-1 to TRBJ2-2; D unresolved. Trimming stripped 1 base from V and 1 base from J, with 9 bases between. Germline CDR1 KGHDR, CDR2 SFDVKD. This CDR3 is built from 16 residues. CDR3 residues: CATSDFATLNTGELFF. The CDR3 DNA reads TGTGCCACCAGTGATTTTGCGACACTGAACACCGGGGAGCTGTTTTTT.

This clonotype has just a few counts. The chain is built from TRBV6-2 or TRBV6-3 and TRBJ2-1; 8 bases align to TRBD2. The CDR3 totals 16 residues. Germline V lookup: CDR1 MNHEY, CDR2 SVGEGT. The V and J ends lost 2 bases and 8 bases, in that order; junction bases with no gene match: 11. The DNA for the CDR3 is TGTGCCAGCAGTTACCTTCCCGGGAGGGATAGGGATGAGCAGTTCTTC. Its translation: CASSYLPGRDRDEQFF.

CDR3 amino acids: CATSRAAQGDTQYF. Here the CDR3 DNA reads TGTGCCACCAGCAGAGCTGCACAAGGAGATACGCAGTATTTT. The chain employs TRBV15 and TRBJ2-3; D gene unclear. V was cut by 1 base and J by 5 bases, with 10 bases left in between. The CDR3 runs to 14 residues. Germline V gene sequence: CDR1 LNHNV, CDR2 YYDKDF (reference sequence). The whole variable domain, filled in from reference TRBV15 and TRBJ2-3, reads DAMVIQNPRYQVTQFGKPVTLSCSQTLNHNVMYWYQQKSSQAPKLLFHYYDKDFNNEADTPDNFQSRRPNTSFCFLDIRSPGLGDTAMYLCATSRAAQGDTQYFGPGTRLTVL.

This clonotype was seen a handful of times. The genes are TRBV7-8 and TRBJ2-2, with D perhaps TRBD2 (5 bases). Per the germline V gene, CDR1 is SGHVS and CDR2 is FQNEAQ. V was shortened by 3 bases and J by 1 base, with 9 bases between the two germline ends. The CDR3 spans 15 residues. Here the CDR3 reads CASSFTRVNTGELFF. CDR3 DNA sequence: TGTGCCAGCAGCTTTACGCGGGTGAACACCGGGGAGCTGTTTTTT.

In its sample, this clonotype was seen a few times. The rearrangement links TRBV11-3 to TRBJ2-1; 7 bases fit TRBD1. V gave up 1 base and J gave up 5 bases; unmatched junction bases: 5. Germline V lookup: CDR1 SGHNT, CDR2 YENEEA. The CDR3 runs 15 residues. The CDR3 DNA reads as TGTGCCAGCAGCTTAGGTCAGGGGGTAAACAATGAGCAGTTCTTC. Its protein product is CASSLGQGVNNEQFF.

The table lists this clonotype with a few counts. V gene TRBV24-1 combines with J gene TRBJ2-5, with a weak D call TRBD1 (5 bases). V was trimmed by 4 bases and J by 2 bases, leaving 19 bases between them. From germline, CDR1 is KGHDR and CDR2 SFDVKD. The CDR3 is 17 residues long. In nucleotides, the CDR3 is TGTGCCACCAGTGACCCGGTACCTACGACAGAACAAGAGACCCAGTACTTC. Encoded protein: CATSDPVPTTEQETQYF.

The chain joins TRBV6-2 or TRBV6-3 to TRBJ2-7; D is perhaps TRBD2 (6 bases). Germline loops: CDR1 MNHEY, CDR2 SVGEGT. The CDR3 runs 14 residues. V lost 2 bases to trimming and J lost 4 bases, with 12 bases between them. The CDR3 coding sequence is TGTGCCAGCAGTTACCGGGACTCTGTTTACGAGCAGTACTTC. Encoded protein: CASSYRDSVYEQYF.

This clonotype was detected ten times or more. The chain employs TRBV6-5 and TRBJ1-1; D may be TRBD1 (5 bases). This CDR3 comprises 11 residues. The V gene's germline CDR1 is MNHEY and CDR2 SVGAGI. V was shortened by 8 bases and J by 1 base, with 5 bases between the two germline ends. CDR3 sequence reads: CASGQNTEAFF. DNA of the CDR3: TGTGCCAGCGGACAGAACACTGAAGCTTTCTTT.

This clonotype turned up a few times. For the CDR3, the DNA is TGCAGTGCTAGAGATGAGGCCCGTATAGCGGCGGCCAAAAACATTCAGTACTTC. Translated: CSARDEARIAAAKNIQYF. This rearrangement joins TRBV20-1 to TRBJ2-4, with D possibly matching TRBD2 (6 bases). Trimming took off 0 bases at V and 1 base at J, with 19 bases between the two ends. From germline, CDR1 is DFQATT and CDR2 SNEGSKA (reference sequence). The CDR3 has 18 residues.

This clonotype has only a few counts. CDR3 nucleotides: TGTGCCAGCAGTCGGGACCCGTGGGCAGATACGCAGTATTTT. Protein product: CASSRDPWADTQYF. The J gene is TRBJ2-3, the V gene TRBV12-3 or TRBV12-4; D could derive from TRBD1 or TRBD2 (5 bases each). The CDR3 has 14 residues. V was shortened by 5 bases and J by 4 bases, with 13 bases between the two germline ends.

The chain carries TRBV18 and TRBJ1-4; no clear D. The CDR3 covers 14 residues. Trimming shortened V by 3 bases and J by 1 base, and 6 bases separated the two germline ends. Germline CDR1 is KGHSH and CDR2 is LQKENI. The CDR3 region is CASSPQITNEKLFF. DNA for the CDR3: TGTGCCAGCTCACCGCAGATAACTAATGAAAAACTGTTTTTT.

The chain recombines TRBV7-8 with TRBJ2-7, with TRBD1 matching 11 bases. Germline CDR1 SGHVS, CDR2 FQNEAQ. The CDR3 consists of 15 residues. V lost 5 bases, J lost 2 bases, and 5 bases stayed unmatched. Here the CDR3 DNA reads TGTGCCAGCAGCCTAATGGGACAGGGGGCCTACGAGCAGTACTTC. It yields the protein CASSLMGQGAYEQYF.

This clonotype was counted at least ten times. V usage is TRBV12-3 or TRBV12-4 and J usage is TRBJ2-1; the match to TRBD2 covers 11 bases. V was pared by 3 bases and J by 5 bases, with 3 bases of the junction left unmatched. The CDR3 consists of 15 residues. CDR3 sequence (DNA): TGTGCCAGCAGTTTCTTAGCGGGAGGGAACAATGAGCAGTTCTTC. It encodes CASSFLAGGNNEQFF.

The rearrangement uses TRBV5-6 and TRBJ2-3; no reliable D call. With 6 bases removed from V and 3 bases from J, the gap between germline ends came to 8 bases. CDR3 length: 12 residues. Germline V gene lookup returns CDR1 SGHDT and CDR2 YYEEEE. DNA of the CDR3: TGTGCCAGCAACCGGCCTACAGATACGCAGTATTTT. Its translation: CASNRPTDTQYF.

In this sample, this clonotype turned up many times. The CDR3 loop reads CASSSSGREEAFF. In DNA, the CDR3 is TGTGCCAGCAGTTCCTCCGGACGGGAGGAAGCTTTCTTT. The chain links TRBV6-5 to TRBJ1-1; no clear D gene. Germline CDR1 is MNHEY and CDR2 is SVGAGI. This CDR3 region has 13 residues. Trimming shortened V by 4 bases and J by 8 bases, and 14 bases separated the two germline ends.

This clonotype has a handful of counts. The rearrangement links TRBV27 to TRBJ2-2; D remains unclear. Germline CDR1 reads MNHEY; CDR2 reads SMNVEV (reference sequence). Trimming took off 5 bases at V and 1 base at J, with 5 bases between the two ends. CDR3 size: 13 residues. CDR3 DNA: TGTGCCAGCAGTACCAAGAACACCGGGGAGCTGTTTTTT. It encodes CASSTKNTGELFF.

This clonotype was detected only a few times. CDR3 protein: CASSWVVSKNIQYF. The DNA of the CDR3 is TGTGCCAGCAGTTGGGTGGTATCCAAAAACATTCAGTACTTC. V gene TRBV28 combines with J gene TRBJ2-4; D gene ambiguous. This CDR3 is 14 amino acids long. The V and J ends lost 4 bases and 2 bases respectively, with 9 bases between them. From germline, CDR1 is MDHEN and CDR2 SYDVKM.

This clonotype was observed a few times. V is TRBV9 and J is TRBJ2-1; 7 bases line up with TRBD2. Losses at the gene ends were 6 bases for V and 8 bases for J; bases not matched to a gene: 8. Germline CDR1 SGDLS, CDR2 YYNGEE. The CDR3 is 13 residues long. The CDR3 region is CASNLGGGDEQFF. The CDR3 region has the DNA TGTGCCAGCAACCTGGGGGGGGGAGATGAGCAGTTCTTC.

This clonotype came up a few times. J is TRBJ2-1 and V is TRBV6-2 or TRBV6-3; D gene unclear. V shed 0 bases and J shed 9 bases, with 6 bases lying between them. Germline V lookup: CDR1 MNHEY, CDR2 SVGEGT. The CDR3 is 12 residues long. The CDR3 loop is CASSYSAAEQFF. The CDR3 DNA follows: TGTGCCAGCAGTTACTCCGCGGCTGAGCAGTTCTTC.

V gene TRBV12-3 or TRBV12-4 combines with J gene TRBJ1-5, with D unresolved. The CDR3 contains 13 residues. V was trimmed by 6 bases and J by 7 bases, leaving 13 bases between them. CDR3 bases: TGTGCCAGCAGCGCCGGGGTGGACCAGCCCCAGCATTTT. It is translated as CASSAGVDQPQHF.

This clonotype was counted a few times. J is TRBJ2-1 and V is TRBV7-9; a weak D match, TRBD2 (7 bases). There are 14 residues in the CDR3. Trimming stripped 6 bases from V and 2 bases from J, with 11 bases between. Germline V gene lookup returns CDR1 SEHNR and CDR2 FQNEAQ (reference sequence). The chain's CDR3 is CASRGEGAYNEQFF. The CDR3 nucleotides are TGTGCCAGCAGGGGGGAGGGGGCCTACAATGAGCAGTTCTTC.

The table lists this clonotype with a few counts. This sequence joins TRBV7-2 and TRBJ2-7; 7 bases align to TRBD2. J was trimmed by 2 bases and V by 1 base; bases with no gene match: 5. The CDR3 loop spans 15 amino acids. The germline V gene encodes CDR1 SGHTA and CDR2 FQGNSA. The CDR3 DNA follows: TGTGCCAGCAGCTTAGAATTAGCGGGTACCTACGAGCAGTACTTC. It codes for CASSLELAGTYEQYF.

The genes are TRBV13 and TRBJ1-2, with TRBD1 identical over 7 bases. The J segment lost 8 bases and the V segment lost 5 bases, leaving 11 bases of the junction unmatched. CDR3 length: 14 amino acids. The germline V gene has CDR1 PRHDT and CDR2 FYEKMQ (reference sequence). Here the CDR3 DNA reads TGTGCCAGCAGCCGGGACAGTTCCCTTGTCGGCTACACCTTC. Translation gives CASSRDSSLVGYTF.

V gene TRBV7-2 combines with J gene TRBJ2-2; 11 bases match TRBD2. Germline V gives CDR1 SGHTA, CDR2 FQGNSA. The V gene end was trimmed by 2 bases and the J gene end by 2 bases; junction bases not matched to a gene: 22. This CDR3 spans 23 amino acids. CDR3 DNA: TGTGCCAGCAGCTTATGGAGTCACTCCTTCGGGCTAGCGGGAGGAGGTAACACCGGGGAGCTGTTTTTT. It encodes CASSLWSHSFGLAGGGNTGELFF.

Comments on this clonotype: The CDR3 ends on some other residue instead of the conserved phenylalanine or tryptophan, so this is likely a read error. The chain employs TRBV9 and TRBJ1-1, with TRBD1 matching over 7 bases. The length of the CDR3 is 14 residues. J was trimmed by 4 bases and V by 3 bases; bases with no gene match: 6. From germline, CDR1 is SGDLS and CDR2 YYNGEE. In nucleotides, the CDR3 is TGTGCCAGCAGCGCATACGACAGGGTCACTGAAGCTTTCCTT. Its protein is CASSAYDRVTEAFL.

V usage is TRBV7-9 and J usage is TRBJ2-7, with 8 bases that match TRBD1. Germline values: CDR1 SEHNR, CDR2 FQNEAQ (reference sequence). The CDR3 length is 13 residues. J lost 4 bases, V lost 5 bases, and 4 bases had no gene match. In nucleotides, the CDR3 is TGTGCCAGCAGCACCACAGGGGGGTACGAGCAGTACGTC. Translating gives CASSTTGGYEQYV.

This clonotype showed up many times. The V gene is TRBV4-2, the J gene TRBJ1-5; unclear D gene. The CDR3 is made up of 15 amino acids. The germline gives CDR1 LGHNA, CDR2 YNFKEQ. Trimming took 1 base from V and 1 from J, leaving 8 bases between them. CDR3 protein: CASSQGYTSNQPQHF. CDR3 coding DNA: TGTGCCAGCAGCCAAGGTTATACAAGCAATCAGCCCCAGCATTTT.